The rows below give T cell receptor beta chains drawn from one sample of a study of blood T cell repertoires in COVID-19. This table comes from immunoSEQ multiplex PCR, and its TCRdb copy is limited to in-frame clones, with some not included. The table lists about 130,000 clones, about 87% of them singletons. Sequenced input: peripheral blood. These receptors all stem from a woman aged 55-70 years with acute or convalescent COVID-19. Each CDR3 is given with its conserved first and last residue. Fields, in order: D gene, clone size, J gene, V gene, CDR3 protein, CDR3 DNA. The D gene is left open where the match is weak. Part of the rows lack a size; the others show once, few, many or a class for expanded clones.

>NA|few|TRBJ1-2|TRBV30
CAWSPRVNYGYTF
TGTGCCTGGAGTCCACGGGTTAACTATGGCTACACCTTC
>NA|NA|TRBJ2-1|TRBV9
CASSVLASVGNEQFF
TGTGCCAGCAGCGTACTGGCTAGCGTAGGAAATGAGCAGTTCTTC
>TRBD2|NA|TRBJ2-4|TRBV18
CASSPSGGLQYF
TGTGCCAGCTCTCCCTCGGGGGGGCTTCAGTACTTC
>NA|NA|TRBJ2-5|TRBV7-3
CASSPQGIETQYF
TGTGCCAGCAGCCCACAGGGAATAGAGACCCAGTACTTC
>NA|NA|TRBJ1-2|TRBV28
CASSYQGSLNGYTF
TGTGCCAGCAGTTATCAGGGGTCGTTAAATGGCTACACCTTC
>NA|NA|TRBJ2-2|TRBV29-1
CSVQPRGKTGELFF
TGCAGCGTTCAACCCAGGGGAAAGACCGGGGAGCTGTTTTTT
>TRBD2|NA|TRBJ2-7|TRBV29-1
CSVEDGGGTYEQYF
TGCAGCGTTGAAGACGGGGGAGGGACCTACGAGCAGTACTTC
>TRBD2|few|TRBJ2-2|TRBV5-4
CASSLGTSGSALPGELFF
TGTGCCAGCAGCCTAGGGACTAGCGGGAGCGCGTTACCCGGGGAGCTGTTTTTT
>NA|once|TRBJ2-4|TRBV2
CASSGPQTAKNIQYF
TGTGCCAGCAGTGGGCCGCAAACAGCCAAAAACATTCAGTACTTC
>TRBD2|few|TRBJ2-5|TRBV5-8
CASSLVGLALQETQYF
TGTGCCAGCAGCTTGGTAGGACTAGCGTTACAAGAGACCCAGTACTTC
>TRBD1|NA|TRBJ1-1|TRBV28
CASSFRQGARGTEAFF
TGTGCCAGCAGTTTTCGGCAGGGGGCGCGTGGCACTGAAGCTTTCTTT
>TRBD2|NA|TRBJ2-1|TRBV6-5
CAGTQTSSGEQFF
TGTGCCGGAACACAGACTAGCTCGGGTGAGCAGTTCTTC
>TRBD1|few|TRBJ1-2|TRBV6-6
CASSLTGTDGYTF
TGTGCCAGCAGCCTGACAGGGACCGATGGCTACACCTTC
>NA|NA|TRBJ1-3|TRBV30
CAWSIFRGSGNTIYF
TGTGCCTGGAGTATTTTCAGGGGATCCGGAAACACCATATATTTT
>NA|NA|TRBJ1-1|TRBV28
CAGLTSGNTEAFF
TGTGCCGGTCTCACCTCGGGGAACACTGAAGCTTTCTTT
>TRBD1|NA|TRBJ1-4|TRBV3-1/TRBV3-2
CASSPTGFGEKLFF
TGTGCCAGCAGCCCGACAGGGTTCGGAGAAAAACTGTTTTTT
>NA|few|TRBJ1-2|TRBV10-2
CASSDNSYGYTF
TGCGCCAGCAGTGATAATTCCTATGGCTACACCTTC
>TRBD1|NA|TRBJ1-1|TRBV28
CASSWDRVSTEAFF
TGTGCCAGCAGCTGGGACAGGGTAAGCACTGAAGCTTTCTTT
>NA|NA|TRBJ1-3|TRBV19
CASSTQAFSGNTIYF
TGTGCCAGTAGTACTCAGGCTTTCTCTGGAAACACCATATATTTT
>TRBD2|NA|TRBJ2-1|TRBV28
CASSPPRGTSSYNEQFF
TGTGCCAGCAGTCCTCCGAGGGGGACTAGCTCCTACAATGAGCAGTTCTTC
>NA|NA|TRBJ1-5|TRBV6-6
CASRVQGFSSNQPQHF
TGTGCTAGCAGGGTCCAGGGGTTCTCCAGCAATCAGCCCCAGCATTTT
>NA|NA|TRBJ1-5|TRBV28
CASTLSLGGNQPQHF
TGTGCCAGCACCCTAAGCTTGGGGGGTAATCAGCCCCAGCATTTT
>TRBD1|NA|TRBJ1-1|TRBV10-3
CAIAQTGESLDAFF
TGTGCCATCGCCCAGACAGGGGAAAGTTTGGATGCTTTCTTT
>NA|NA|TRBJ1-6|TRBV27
CASSLWAGRNSPLHF
TGTGCCAGCAGTTTATGGGCAGGGCGGAATTCACCCCTCCACTTT
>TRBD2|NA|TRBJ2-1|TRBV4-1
CASRKPGLANEQFF
TGCGCCAGCCGAAAACCGGGACTAGCCAATGAGCAGTTCTTC
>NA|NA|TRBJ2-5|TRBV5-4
CASSIQETQYF
TGTGCCAGCTCGATCCAGGAGACCCAGTACTTC
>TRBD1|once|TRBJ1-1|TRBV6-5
CASRTGMNTEAFF
TGTGCCAGCCGGACAGGGATGAACACTGAAGCTTTCTTT
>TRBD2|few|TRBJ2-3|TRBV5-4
CASSLTSGTDTQYF
TGTGCCAGCAGCTTGACTAGCGGCACAGATACGCAGTATTTT
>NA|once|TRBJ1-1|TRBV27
CASTKYSTGAGSEAFF
TGTGCCAGCACGAAATATTCTACAGGTGCCGGATCTGAAGCTTTCTTT
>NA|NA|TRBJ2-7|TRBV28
CASRETGRTHEQYF
TGTGCCAGCAGGGAGACAGGGAGGACCCACGAGCAGTACTTC
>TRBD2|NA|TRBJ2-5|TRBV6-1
CASSATGLARVETQYF
TGTGCCAGCAGTGCGACCGGACTAGCGCGGGTGGAGACCCAGTACTTC
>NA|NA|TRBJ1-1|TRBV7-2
CASSPPWGRGTEAFF
TGTGCCAGCAGCCCCCCGTGGGGGCGGGGGACTGAAGCTTTCTTT
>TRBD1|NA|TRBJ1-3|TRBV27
CASATGAPGNTIYF
TGTGCCAGCGCGACAGGGGCTCCAGGAAACACCATATATTTT
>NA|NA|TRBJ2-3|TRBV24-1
CATSDAGWWDTDTQYF
TGTGCCACCAGTGATGCAGGGTGGTGGGACACAGATACGCAGTATTTT
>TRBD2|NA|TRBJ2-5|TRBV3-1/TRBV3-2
CASVTSGRLETQYF
TGTGCCAGCGTGACTAGCGGGAGGTTGGAGACCCAGTACTTC
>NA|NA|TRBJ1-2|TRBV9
CASSVVSTPLYGYTF
TGTGCCAGCAGCGTAGTATCAACCCCACTATATGGCTACACCTTC
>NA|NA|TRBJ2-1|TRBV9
CASSVGGGNYNEQFF
TGTGCCAGCAGCGTAGGGGGCGGGAACTACAATGAGCAGTTCTTC